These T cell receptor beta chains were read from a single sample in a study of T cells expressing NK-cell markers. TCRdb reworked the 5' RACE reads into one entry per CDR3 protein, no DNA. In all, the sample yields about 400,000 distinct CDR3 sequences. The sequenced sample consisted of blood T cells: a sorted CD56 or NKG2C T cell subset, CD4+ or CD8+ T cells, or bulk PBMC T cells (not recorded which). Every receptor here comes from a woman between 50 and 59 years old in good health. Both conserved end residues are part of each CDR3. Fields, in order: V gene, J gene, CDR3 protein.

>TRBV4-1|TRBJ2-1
CASSPRLAGERNEQFF
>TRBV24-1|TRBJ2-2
CATSDQSGLHAGELFF
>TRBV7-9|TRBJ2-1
CASRSGLAGVKGNEQFF
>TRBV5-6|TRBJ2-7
CASSPLAGLAVYEQYF
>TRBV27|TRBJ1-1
CASSPLRWNTEAFF
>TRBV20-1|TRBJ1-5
CSAPLGGRGTQPQHF
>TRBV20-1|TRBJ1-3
CSARARDTTIGNTIYF
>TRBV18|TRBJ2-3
CASSPPGGPGTQYF
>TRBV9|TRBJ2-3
CASSVSWSTDTQYF
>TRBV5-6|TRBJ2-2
CASRPGPNTGELFF
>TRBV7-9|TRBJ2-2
CASSLERTGLNPGELFF
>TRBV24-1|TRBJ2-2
CATSDPHPLNTGELFF
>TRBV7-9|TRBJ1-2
CASSSYERREGYTF
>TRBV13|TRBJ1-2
CASSLIPKPPDGYTF
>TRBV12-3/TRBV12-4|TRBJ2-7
CASSPLASSYEQYF
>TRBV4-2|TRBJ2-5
CASSQDRTSGRETQYF
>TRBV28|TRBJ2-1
CASSLLGGEQFF
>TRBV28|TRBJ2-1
CASGVREGRSYNEQFF
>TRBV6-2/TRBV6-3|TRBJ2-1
CASVGTGTDEQFF
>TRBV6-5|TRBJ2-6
CASSSRQLSSGANVLTF